Following are 4 T cell receptor beta chains from one sample sequenced in a study of blood T cell repertoires in COVID-19. Generated by immunoSEQ multiplex PCR, the TCRdb table keeps only in-frame clones and is missing some. The repertoire includes roughly 350,000 clones, about 89% of them detected once, and 8% to 13% sits in the top ten. Material for sequencing was peripheral blood. These receptors came from a woman in her 30s with COVID-19, enrolled during active disease.

The chain recombines TRBV5-4 with TRBJ2-5; a possible D gene is TRBD2 (5 bases). The germline V gene has CDR1 SGHNT and CDR2 YYREEE (reference sequence). The CDR3 is 15 residues long. Trimming pared 2 bases from V and 1 base from J, leaving 12 bases between. CDR3 coding DNA: TGTGCCAGCAGCTTTGACCCGGGGTCCCAAGAGACCCAGTACTTC. It encodes CASSFDPGSQETQYF. Filled out from reference TRBV5-4 and TRBJ2-5, the complete variable domain reads ETGVTQSPTHLIKTRGQQVTLRCSSQSGHNTVSWYQQALGQGPQFIFQYYREEENGRGNFPPRFSGLQFPNYSSELNVNALELDDSALYLCASSFDPGSQETQYFGPGTRLLVL.

The rearrangement uses TRBV9 and TRBJ2-5, with 8 bases that match TRBD2. Germline CDR1 reads SGDLS; CDR2 reads YYNGEE. The CDR3 has 15 amino acids. V shed 3 bases, J shed 2 bases, and the junction held 6 bases outside the gene matches. CDR3 coding DNA: TGTGCCAGCAGCGCCGGGGGGGGCGCGCAAGAGACCCAGTACTTC. Amino acid sequence: CASSAGGGAQETQYF. The entire variable domain, with the rest obtained from reference TRBV9 and TRBJ2-5, is as follows: DSGVTQTPKHLITATGQRVTLRCSPRSGDLSVYWYQQSLDQGLQFLIQYYNGEERAKGNILERFSAQQFPDLHSELNLSSLELGDSALYFCASSAGGGAQETQYFGPGTRLLVL.

This clone was picked up one time. In DNA form, the CDR3 reads TGCGCCAGCAGCTTGTTTGAGGCCTCTAGCACAGATACGCAGTATTTT. It encodes CASSLFEASSTDTQYF. The gene calls are TRBV5-1 and TRBJ2-3; D remains ambiguous. V was clipped by 1 base and J by 0 bases, with 12 bases between them. CDR1 and CDR2 (germline): SGHRS, YFSETQ. The CDR3 consists of 16 residues. The whole variable domain, filled in from reference TRBV5-1 and TRBJ2-3, reads KAGVTQTPRYLIKTRGQQVTLSCSPISGHRSVSWYQQTPGQGLQFLFEYFSETQRNKGNFPGRFSGRQFSNSRSEMNVSTLELGDSALYLCASSLFEASSTDTQYFGPGTRLTVL.

The rearrangement links TRBV29-1 to TRBJ1-5, with a tentative D call TRBD1 (6 bases). Germline V gene lookup returns CDR1 SQVTM and CDR2 ANQGSEA. This CDR3 spans 15 amino acids. Trimming pared 3 bases from V and 0 bases from J, leaving 12 bases between. CDR3 nucleotides: TGCAGCGTTGAGGTGACAGGTGATAGCAATCAGCCCCAGCATTTT. Its translation: CSVEVTGDSNQPQHF.